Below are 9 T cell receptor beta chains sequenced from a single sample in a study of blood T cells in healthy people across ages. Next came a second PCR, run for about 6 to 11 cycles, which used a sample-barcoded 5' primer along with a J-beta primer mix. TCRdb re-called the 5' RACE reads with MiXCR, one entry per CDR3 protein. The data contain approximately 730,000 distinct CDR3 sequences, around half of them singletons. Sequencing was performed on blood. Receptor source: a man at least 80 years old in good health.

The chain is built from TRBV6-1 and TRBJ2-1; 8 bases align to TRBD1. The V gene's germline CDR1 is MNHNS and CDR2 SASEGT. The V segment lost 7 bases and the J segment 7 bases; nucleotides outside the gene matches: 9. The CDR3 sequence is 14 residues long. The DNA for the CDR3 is TGTGCCAGCATGGAGGACAGGGAAGGAAATGAGCAGTTCTTC. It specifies CASMEDREGNEQFF.

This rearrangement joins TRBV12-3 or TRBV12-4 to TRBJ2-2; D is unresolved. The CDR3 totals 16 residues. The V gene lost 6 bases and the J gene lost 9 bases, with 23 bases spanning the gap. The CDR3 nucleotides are TGTGCCAGCAGATCGGGCCCCTCCCCCGTCGTCTGGGAGCTGTTTTTT. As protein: CASRSGPSPVVWELFF.

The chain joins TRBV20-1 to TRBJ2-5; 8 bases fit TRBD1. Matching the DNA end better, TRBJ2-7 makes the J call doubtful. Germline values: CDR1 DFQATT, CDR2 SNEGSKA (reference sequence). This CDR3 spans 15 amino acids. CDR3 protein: CSARGPQDRDHEQYF. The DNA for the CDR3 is TGCAGTGCTAGAGGTCCGCAGGACAGGGACCACGAGCAGTACTTC.

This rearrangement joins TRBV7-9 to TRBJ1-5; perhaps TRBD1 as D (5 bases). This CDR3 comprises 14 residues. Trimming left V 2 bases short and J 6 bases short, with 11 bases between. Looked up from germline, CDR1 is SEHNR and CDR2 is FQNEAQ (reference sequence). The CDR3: CASSLRGEGQPQHF. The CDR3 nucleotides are TGTGCCAGCAGCTTAAGAGGGGAAGGTCAGCCCCAGCATTTT.

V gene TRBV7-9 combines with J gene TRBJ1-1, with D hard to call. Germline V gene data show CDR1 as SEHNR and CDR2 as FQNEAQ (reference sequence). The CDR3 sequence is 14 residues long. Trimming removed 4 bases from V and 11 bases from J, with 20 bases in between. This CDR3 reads CASSSAGLFGSAFF. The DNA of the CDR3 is TGTGCCAGCAGCTCGGCGGGTTTGTTTGGCTCGGCTTTCTTT.

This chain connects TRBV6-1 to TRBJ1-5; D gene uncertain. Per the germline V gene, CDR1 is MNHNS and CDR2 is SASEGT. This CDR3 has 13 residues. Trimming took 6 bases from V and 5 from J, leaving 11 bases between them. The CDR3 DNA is TGTGCCAGCAGCGGAGACACTTATCAGCCCCAGCATTTT. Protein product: CASSGDTYQPQHF.

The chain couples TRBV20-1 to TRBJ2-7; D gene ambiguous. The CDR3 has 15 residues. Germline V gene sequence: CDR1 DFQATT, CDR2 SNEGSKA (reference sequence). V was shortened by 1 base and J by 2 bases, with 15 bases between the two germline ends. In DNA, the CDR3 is TGCAGTGCTAGAGCGGTAGGCAGGAGCCCCTACGAGCAGTACTTC. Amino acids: CSARAVGRSPYEQYF.

This CDR3 reads CASSVSGSLPGDEQFF. The DNA of the CDR3 is TGTGCCAGCAGCGTCTCCGGGAGCCTCCCTGGCGATGAGCAGTTCTTC. V and J are TRBV9 and TRBJ2-1; TRBD2 is a possible D gene (6 bases). The CDR3 has 16 amino acids. Looked up from germline, CDR1 is SGDLS and CDR2 is YYNGEE. V lost 2 bases and J lost 8, with 20 bases in between.

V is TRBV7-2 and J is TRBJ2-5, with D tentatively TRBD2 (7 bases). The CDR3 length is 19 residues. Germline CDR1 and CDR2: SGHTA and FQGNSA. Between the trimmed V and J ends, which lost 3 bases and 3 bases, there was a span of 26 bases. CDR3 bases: TGTGCCAGCAGCTTTAAGGGGGGTTTGGCGGGGGCTATCAAAGAGACCCAGTACTTC. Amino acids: CASSFKGGLAGAIKETQYF.